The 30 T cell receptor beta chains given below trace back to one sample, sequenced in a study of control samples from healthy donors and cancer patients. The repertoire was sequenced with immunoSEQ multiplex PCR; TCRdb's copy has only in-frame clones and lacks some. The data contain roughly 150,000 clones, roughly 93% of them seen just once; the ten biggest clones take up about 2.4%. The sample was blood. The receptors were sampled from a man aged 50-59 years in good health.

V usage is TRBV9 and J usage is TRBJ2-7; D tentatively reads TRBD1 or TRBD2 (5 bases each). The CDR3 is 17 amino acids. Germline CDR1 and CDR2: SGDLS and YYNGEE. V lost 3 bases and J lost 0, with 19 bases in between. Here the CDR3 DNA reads TGTGCCAGCAGCGAACTCCCGGGACGTAAAAGCTCCTACGAGCAGTACTTC. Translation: CASSELPGRKSSYEQYF.

The CDR3: CASSTRIDTGELFF. The CDR3 nucleotides are TGTGCCAGCAGTACCCGAATAGACACCGGGGAGCTGTTTTTT. The gene calls are TRBV5-4 and TRBJ2-2; D is undetermined. The CDR3 runs 14 residues. V lost 5 bases and J lost 3, with 11 bases in between. CDR1 is SGHNT and CDR2 is YYREEE in the germline V gene (reference sequence).

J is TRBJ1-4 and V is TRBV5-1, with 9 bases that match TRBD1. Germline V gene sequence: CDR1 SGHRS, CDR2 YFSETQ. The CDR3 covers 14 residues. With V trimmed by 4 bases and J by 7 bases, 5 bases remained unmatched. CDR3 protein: CASSTGTGSEKLFF. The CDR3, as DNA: TGCGCCAGCAGCACCGGGACAGGGAGTGAAAAACTGTTTTTT.

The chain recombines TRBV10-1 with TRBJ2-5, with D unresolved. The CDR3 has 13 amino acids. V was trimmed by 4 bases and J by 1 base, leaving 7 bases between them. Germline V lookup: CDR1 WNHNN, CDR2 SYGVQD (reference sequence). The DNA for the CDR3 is TGCGCCAGCAGTGGGGCAGGCCAAGAGACCCAGTACTTC. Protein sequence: CASSGAGQETQYF.

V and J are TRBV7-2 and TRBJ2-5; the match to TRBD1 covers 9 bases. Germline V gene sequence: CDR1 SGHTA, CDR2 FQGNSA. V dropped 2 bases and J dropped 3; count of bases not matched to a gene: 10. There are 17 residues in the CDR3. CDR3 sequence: CASSLFGTGIFKETQYF. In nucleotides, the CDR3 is TGTGCCAGCAGCTTATTTGGGACAGGGATATTTAAAGAGACCCAGTACTTC.

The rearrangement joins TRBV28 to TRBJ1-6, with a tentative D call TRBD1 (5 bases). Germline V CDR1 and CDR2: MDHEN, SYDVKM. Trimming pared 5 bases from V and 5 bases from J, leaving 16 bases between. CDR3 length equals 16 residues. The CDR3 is CASSDFTGFNNSPLHF. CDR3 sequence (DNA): TGTGCCAGCAGTGATTTTACAGGATTTAATAATTCACCCCTCCACTTT.

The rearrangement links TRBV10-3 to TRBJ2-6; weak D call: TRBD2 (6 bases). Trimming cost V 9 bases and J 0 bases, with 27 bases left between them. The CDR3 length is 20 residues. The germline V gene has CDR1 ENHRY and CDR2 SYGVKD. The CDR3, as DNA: TGTGCCATAGGGGCGGGGCTCCAACAAATTAACCCCTCTGGGGCCAACGTCCTGACTTTC. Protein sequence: CAIGAGLQQINPSGANVLTF.

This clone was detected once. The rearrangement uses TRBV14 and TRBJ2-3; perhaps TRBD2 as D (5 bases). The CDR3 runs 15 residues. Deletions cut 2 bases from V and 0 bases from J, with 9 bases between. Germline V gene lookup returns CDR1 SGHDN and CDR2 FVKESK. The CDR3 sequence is CASSQRGWSTDTQYF. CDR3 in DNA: TGTGCCAGCAGCCAACGGGGTTGGAGCACAGATACGCAGTATTTT.

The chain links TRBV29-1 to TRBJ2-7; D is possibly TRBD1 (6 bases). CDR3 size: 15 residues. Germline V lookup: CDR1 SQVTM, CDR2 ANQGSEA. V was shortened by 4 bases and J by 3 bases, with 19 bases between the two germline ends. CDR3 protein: CSVGGLGASGYEQYF. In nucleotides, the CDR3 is TGCAGCGTTGGGGGGTTGGGGGCAAGCGGCTACGAGCAGTACTTC.

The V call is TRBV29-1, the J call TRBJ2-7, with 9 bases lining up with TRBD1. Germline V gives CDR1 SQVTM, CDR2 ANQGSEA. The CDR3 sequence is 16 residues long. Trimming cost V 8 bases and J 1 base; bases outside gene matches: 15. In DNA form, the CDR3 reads TGCAGCTTATTAATAGATGGGGACAGGGAGTCCTACGAGCAGTACTTC. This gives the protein CSLLIDGDRESYEQYF.

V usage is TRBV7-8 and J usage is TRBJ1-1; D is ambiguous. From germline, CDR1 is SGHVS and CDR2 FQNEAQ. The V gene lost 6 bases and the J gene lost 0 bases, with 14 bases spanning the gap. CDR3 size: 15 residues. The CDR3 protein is CASRGGEFMNTEAFF. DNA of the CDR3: TGTGCCAGCAGGGGAGGAGAGTTCATGAACACTGAAGCTTTCTTT.

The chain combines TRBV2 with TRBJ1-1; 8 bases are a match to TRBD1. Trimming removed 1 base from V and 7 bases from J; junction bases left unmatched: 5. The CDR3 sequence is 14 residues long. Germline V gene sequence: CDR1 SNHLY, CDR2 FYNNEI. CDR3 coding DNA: TGTGCCAGCAGTGAAGGGAGAGGACAGGGTGAAGCTTTCTTT. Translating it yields CASSEGRGQGEAFF.

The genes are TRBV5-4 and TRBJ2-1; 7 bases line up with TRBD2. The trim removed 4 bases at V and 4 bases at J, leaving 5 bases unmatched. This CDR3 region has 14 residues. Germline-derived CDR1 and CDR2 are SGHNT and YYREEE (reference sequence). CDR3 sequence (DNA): TGTGCCAGCAGCGGAGCGGGGTTATACAATGAGCAGTTCTTC. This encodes CASSGAGLYNEQFF.

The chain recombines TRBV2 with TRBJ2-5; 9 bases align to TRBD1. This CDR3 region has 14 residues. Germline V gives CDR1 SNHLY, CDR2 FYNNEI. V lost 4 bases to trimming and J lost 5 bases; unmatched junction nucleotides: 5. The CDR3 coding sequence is TGTGCCAGCAGTGGGGACAGGGAATTGGAGACCCAGTACTTC. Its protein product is CASSGDRELETQYF.

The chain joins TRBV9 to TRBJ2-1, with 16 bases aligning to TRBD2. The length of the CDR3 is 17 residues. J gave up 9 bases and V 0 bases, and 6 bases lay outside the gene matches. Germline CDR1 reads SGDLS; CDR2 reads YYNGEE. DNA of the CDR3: TGTGCCAGCAGCGTAGCTGGGACTAGCGGGAGGGCTGGTGAGCAGTTCTTC. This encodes CASSVAGTSGRAGEQFF.

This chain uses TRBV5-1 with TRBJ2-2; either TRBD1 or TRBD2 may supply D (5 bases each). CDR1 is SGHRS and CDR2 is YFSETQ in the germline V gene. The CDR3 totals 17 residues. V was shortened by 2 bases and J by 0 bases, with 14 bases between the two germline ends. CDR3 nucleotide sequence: TGCGCCAGCAGCTTTACGGGACGGCATTCGAACACCGGGGAGCTGTTTTTT. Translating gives CASSFTGRHSNTGELFF. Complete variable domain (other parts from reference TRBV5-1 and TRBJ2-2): KAGVTQTPRYLIKTRGQQVTLSCSPISGHRSVSWYQQTPGQGLQFLFEYFSETQRNKGNFPGRFSGRQFSNSRSEMNVSTLELGDSALYLCASSFTGRHSNTGELFFGEGSRLTVL.

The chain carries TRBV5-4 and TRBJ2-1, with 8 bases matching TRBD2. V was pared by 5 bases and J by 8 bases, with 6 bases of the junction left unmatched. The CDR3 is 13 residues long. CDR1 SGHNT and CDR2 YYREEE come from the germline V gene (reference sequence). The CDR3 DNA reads TGTGCCAGCAGTTCCGGGAGGGGGGATGAGCAGTTCTTC. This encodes CASSSGRGDEQFF.

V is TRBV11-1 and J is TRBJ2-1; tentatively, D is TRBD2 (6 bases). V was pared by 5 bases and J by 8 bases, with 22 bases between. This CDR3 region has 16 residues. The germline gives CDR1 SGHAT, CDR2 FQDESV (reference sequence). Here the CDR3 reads CASSPWEFRERDEQFF. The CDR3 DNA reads TGTGCCAGCAGCCCCTGGGAGTTTCGAGAGCGGGATGAGCAGTTCTTC.

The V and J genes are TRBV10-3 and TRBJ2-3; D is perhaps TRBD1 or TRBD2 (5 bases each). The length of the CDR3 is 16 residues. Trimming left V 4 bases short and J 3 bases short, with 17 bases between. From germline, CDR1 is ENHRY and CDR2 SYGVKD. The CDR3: CAISAPLGVGTDTQYF. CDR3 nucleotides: TGTGCCATCAGTGCCCCCCTGGGGGTGGGGACAGATACGCAGTATTTT.

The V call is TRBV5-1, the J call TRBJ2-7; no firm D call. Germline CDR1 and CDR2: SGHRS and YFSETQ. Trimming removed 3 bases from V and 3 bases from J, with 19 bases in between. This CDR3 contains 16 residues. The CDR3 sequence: CASSSRHSGGNYEQYF. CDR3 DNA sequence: TGCGCCAGCAGCTCACGTCACTCCGGCGGTAACTACGAGCAGTACTTC.

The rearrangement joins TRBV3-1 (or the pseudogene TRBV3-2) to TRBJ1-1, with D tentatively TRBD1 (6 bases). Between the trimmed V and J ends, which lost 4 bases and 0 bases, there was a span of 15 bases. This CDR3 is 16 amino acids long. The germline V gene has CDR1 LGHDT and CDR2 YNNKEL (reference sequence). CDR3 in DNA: TGTGCCAGCAGCCGGAGGGAGGGGGGGATGAACACTGAAGCTTTCTTT. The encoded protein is CASSRREGGMNTEAFF.

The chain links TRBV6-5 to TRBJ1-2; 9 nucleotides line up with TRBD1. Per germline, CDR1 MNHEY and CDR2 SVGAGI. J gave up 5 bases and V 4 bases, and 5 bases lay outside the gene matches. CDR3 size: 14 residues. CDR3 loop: CASSFLGTGYGYTF. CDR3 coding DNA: TGTGCCAGCAGTTTTCTCGGGACAGGGTATGGCTACACCTTC.

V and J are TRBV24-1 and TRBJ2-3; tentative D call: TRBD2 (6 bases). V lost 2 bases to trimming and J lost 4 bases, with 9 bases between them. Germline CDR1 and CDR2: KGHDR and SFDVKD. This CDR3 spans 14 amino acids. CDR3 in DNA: TGTGCCACCAGTGATTCAGGAGGGGCAGATACGCAGTATTTT. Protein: CATSDSGGADTQYF.

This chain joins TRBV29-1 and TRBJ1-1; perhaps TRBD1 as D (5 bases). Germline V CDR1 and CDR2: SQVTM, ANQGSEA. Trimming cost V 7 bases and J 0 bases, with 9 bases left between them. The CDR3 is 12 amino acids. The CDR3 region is CSGGRMNTEAFF. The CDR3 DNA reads TGCAGCGGGGGACGTATGAACACTGAAGCTTTCTTT.

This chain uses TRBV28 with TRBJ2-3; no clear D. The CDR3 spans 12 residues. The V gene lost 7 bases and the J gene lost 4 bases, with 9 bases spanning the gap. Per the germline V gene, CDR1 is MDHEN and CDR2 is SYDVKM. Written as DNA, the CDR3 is TGTGCCAGCACTTCGATCCCAGATACGCAGTATTTT. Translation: CASTSIPDTQYF.

The CDR3 region is CASRAALGQGSGYTF. The CDR3 coding sequence is TGTGCCAGCAGGGCAGCCTTGGGACAGGGTTCGGGCTACACCTTC. The chain joins TRBV6-5 to TRBJ1-2, with 9 bases matching TRBD1. The CDR3 has 15 residues. The germline V gene has CDR1 MNHEY and CDR2 SVGAGI. J gave up 8 bases and V 6 bases, and 13 bases lay outside the gene matches.

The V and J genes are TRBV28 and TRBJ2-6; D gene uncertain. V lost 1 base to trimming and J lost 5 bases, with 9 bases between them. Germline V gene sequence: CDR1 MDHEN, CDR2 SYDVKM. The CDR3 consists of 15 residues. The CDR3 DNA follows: TGTGCCAGCAGTTTATCGGTCCTCCGGGCCAACGTCCTGACTTTC. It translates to CASSLSVLRANVLTF.

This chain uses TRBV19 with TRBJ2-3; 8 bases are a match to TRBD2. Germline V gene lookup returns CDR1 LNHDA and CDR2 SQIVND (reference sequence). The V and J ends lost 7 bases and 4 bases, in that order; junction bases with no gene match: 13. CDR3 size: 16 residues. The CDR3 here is CASTPFGLAAPDTQYF. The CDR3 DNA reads TGTGCCAGTACCCCTTTCGGACTAGCCGCCCCAGATACGCAGTATTTT.

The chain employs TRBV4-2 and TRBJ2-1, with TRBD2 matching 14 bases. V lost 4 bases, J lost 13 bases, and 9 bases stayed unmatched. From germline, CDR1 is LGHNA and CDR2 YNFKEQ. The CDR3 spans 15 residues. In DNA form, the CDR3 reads TGTGCCAGCAGCCCCGGACTAGCGGGAGGCCTTCTCCAGTTCTTC. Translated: CASSPGLAGGLLQFF.

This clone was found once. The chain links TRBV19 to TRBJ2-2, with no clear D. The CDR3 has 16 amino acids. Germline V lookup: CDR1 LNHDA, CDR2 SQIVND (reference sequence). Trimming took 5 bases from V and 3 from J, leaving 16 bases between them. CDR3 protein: CASSEQSVTYTGELFF. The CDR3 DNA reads TGTGCCAGTAGTGAACAGAGTGTCACGTACACCGGGGAGCTGTTTTTT.